The 30 T cell receptor beta chains reported below all come from one sample, sequenced in a study of cytomegalovirus exposure and HLA in healthy donors. Use of 60 Vbeta and 13 Jbeta primers characterized the PCR. The protocol was immunoSEQ multiplex PCR, while the TCRdb copy is restricted to in-frame clones and leaves out a portion. The sample yields 90,000 to 150,000 clones, 63% seen once. The sequenced sample consisted of PBMCs. The origin of the receptors is a man aged 35-49 years in good health and CMV-seropositive.

The chain combines TRBV5-6 with TRBJ1-2, with TRBD1 identical over 7 bases. The CDR3 loop spans 14 amino acids. The junction had 5 bases not matched to a gene; V was cut back by 4 bases and J by 2 bases. Germline V gives CDR1 SGHDT, CDR2 YYEEEE. The chain's CDR3 is CASSLEGQNYGYTF. The DNA of the CDR3 is TGTGCCAGCAGCCTTGAGGGACAGAACTATGGCTACACCTTC.

This chain connects TRBV7-3 to TRBJ2-3; maybe TRBD1 (6 bases). The CDR3 runs 15 residues. With 5 bases removed from V and 2 bases from J, the gap between germline ends came to 14 bases. CDR1 SGHTA and CDR2 FQGTGA come from the germline V gene. The CDR3 coding sequence is TGTGCCAGCAGCAAGCAGGGGAGTCCCACAGATACGCAGTATTTT. Its protein is CASSKQGSPTDTQYF.

The chain employs TRBV7-2 and TRBJ1-2; D is ambiguous. With 3 bases removed from V and 4 bases from J, the gap between germline ends came to 12 bases. The V gene's germline CDR1 is SGHTA and CDR2 FQGNSA. This CDR3 comprises 14 residues. The CDR3 is CASSLFSAAYGYTF. The CDR3 coding sequence is TGTGCCAGCAGCTTGTTTAGCGCAGCCTATGGCTACACCTTC.

This rearrangement joins TRBV14 to TRBJ1-1, with 9 bases fitting TRBD1. J gave up 1 base and V 5 bases, and 5 bases lay outside the gene matches. The germline V gene has CDR1 SGHDN and CDR2 FVKESK. CDR3 size: 15 residues. Here the CDR3 reads CASSKRQGGNTEAFF. For the CDR3, the DNA is TGTGCCAGCAGCAAACGACAGGGGGGGAACACTGAAGCTTTCTTT.

The rearrangement uses TRBV11-2 and TRBJ2-5, with a weak D call TRBD2 (5 bases). The germline V and J ends were trimmed by 0 bases and 5 bases, with 13 bases remaining between them. CDR3 length equals 15 residues. From germline, CDR1 is SGHAT and CDR2 FQNNGV. The CDR3 spells CASSLDTGYRETQYF. In DNA, the CDR3 is TGTGCCAGCAGCTTAGATACGGGATACCGGGAGACCCAGTACTTC.

The chain carries TRBV28 and TRBJ1-4, with a possible D match to TRBD1 (6 bases). CDR1 is MDHEN, CDR2 SYDVKM, per germline. Deletions cut 10 bases from V and 6 bases from J, with 21 bases between. CDR3 length: 15 amino acids. The CDR3 region is CAISNGGANYEKLFF. The CDR3 DNA reads as TGTGCCATCTCCAATGGGGGGGCAAACTATGAAAAACTGTTTTTT. The full variable domain, its missing parts supplied by reference TRBV28 and TRBJ1-4, is DVKVTQSSRYLVKRTGEKVFLECVQDMDHENMFWYRQDPGLGLRLIYFSYDVKMKEKGDIPEGYSVSREKKERFSLILESASTNQTSMYLCAISNGGANYEKLFFGSGTQLSVL.

The chain joins TRBV7-2 to TRBJ2-7; weak D call: TRBD1 (6 bases). There are 14 residues in the CDR3. CDR1 and CDR2 (germline): SGHTA, FQGNSA. With 2 bases removed from V and 4 bases from J, the gap between germline ends came to 12 bases. The CDR3 here is CASSLKQGFYEQYF. The CDR3 DNA follows: TGTGCCAGCAGCTTAAAACAGGGATTTTACGAGCAGTACTTC.

The chain combines TRBV5-1 with TRBJ1-1; 8 nucleotides line up with TRBD1. This CDR3 is built from 14 residues. J lost 4 bases, V lost 3 bases, and 5 bases had no gene match. Germline V CDR1 and CDR2: SGHRS, YFSETQ. CDR3 sequence reads: CASSSGGAGTEAFF. In DNA form, the CDR3 reads TGCGCCAGCAGCTCAGGGGGCGCTGGCACTGAAGCTTTCTTT.

This chain links TRBV28 with TRBJ2-2; 9 nucleotides match TRBD2. The germline V gene has CDR1 MDHEN and CDR2 SYDVKM. The CDR3 sequence is 16 residues long. Trimming cost V 6 bases and J 5 bases; bases outside gene matches: 10. The CDR3 spells CASRKSGRTSTGELFF. In DNA form, the CDR3 reads TGTGCCAGCAGAAAAAGCGGGAGGACTTCGACCGGGGAGCTGTTTTTT. Using reference TRBV28 and TRBJ2-2 for the parts outside the CDR3, the full variable domain is DVKVTQSSRYLVKRTGEKVFLECVQDMDHENMFWYRQDPGLGLRLIYFSYDVKMKEKGDIPEGYSVSREKKERFSLILESASTNQTSMYLCASRKSGRTSTGELFFGEGSRLTVL.

The J gene is TRBJ1-4, the V gene TRBV2; weak D call: TRBD1 (5 bases). This CDR3 region has 14 residues. Trimming pared 3 bases from V and 6 bases from J, leaving 11 bases between. Germline V gene lookup returns CDR1 SNHLY and CDR2 FYNNEI. In DNA, the CDR3 is TGTGCCAGCAGTGAGCAGGGCCAGGATGAAAAACTGTTTTTT. Residues: CASSEQGQDEKLFF. Filled out from reference TRBV2 and TRBJ1-4, the complete variable domain reads EPEVTQTPSHQVTQMGQEVILRCVPISNHLYFYWYRQILGQKVEFLVSFYNNEISEKSEIFDDQFSVERPDGSNFTLKIRSTKLEDSAMYFCASSEQGQDEKLFFGSGTQLSVL.

The rearrangement uses TRBV4-2 and TRBJ2-1; TRBD1 matches at 9 bases. Per germline, CDR1 LGHNA and CDR2 YNFKEQ. Unmatched junction bases numbered 6, after V lost 0 bases and J lost 3 bases. This CDR3 is 17 amino acids long. CDR3 amino acids: CASSQDGTGSNYNEQFF. In DNA, the CDR3 is TGTGCCAGCAGCCAAGACGGGACAGGGTCCAACTACAATGAGCAGTTCTTC.

In its sample, this clone was seen a few times. The chain employs TRBV14 and TRBJ1-4; D is unclear. V was shortened by 1 base and J by 8 bases, with 17 bases between the two germline ends. CDR1 and CDR2 (germline): SGHDN, FVKESK. The CDR3 covers 16 residues. The CDR3 loop reads CASSQVLEKKREKLFF. In nucleotides, the CDR3 is TGTGCCAGCAGCCAAGTATTGGAAAAGAAGAGGGAAAAACTGTTTTTT.

The chain combines TRBV19 with TRBJ1-1; the D gene is possibly TRBD1 (5 bases). V was cut by 9 bases and J by 1 base, with 12 bases left in between. The CDR3 sequence is 13 residues long. CDR1 is LNHDA and CDR2 is SQIVND in the germline V gene (reference sequence). This chain's CDR3 is CASRTQGNTEAFF. The CDR3 DNA reads as TGTGCCAGCAGAACCCAGGGGAACACTGAAGCTTTCTTT.

The rearrangement uses TRBV4-1 and TRBJ2-1; D possibly corresponds to TRBD1 (6 bases). The V end was cut by 0 bases, the J end by 7 bases, with 10 bases between. Germline loops: CDR1 MGHRA, CDR2 YSYEKL. The CDR3 sequence is 14 residues long. The CDR3 sequence is CASSQDLTGNEQFF. CDR3 sequence (DNA): TGCGCCAGCAGCCAAGATCTCACAGGGAATGAGCAGTTCTTC.

The rearrangement joins TRBV9 to TRBJ2-1; TRBD2 matches 9 bases. Germline V lookup: CDR1 SGDLS, CDR2 YYNGEE. Trimming cost V 2 bases and J 10 bases; bases outside gene matches: 4. The CDR3 loop spans 13 amino acids. The CDR3 DNA sequence: TGTGCCAGCAGCGTCCGGACTAGCGCAGAGCAGTTCTTC. Translated, it gives CASSVRTSAEQFF.

This clone has more than one count but fewer than ten. This sequence joins TRBV11-3 and TRBJ2-3; no clear D. Between the trimmed V and J ends, which lost 8 bases and 5 bases, there was a span of 14 bases. This CDR3 has 13 residues. Germline CDR1 SGHNT, CDR2 YENEEA. CDR3 nucleotides: TGTGCCAGCGTCCCCGTATCGGTAGATACGCAGTATTTT. It is translated as CASVPVSVDTQYF. The whole variable domain, filled in from reference TRBV11-3 and TRBJ2-3, reads EAGVVQSPRYKIIEKKQPVAFWCNPISGHNTLYWYLQNLGQGPELLIRYENEEAVDDSQLPKDRFSAERLKGVDSTLKIQPAELGDSAVYLCASVPVSVDTQYFGPGTRLTVL.

The chain links TRBV5-5 to TRBJ2-3, with unresolved D. CDR1 is SGHKS and CDR2 is YYEKEE in the germline V gene (reference sequence). With 0 bases removed from V and 5 bases from J, the gap between germline ends came to 10 bases. This CDR3 region has 14 residues. CDR3 sequence (DNA): TGTGCCAGCAGCTTGGGTGAGAACAGAGATACGCAGTATTTT. This gives the protein CASSLGENRDTQYF.

This clone was counted only a few times. The chain carries TRBV29-1 and TRBJ2-7; tentative D call: TRBD2 (5 bases). Germline V gene sequence: CDR1 SQVTM, CDR2 ANQGSEA. The CDR3 sequence is 18 residues long. V lost 6 bases and J lost 3, with 30 bases in between. As DNA, the CDR3 is TGCAGCGTCGTTGACGACACCGGCCGGACTGGTGGGGTCTACGAGCAGTACTTC. Its protein is CSVVDDTGRTGGVYEQYF.

This clone was seen only once. The J gene is TRBJ2-7, the V gene TRBV5-1, with 8 positions matching TRBD1. Trimming took 0 bases from V and 4 from J; bases not matched to a gene: 6. The CDR3 totals 15 residues. Germline CDR1 and CDR2: SGHRS and YFSETQ. Here the CDR3 DNA reads TGCGCCAGCAGCTTGGAGGCAGGGGGCCTATACGAGCAGTACTTC. Its protein is CASSLEAGGLYEQYF.

The chain combines TRBV6-4 with TRBJ1-2; D remains ambiguous. This CDR3 is 15 amino acids long. V lost 0 bases and J lost 11, with 19 bases in between. Germline CDR1 and CDR2: MRHNA and SNTAGT. This chain's CDR3 is CASSDSTGSDMRYTF. For the CDR3, the DNA is TGTGCCAGCAGTGACTCGACGGGGTCGGATATGCGTTACACCTTC.

The gene calls are TRBV6-5 and TRBJ1-3; D not certain. V shed 4 bases and J shed 0 bases, with 10 bases lying between them. This CDR3 spans 15 amino acids. CDR1 and CDR2 from the germline V gene are MNHEY and SVGAGI. CDR3 loop: CASSSLESSGNTIYF. The CDR3 DNA is TGTGCCAGCAGTTCCCTGGAGTCCTCTGGAAACACCATATATTTT.

About this clone itself: The sample contains more than one DNA sequence encoding this CDR3. V and J are TRBV7-9 and TRBJ2-5; TRBD2 might be the D (5 bases). CDR1 is SEHNR, CDR2 FQNEAQ, per germline (reference sequence). Trimming removed 3 bases at V and 3 bases at J, with 8 bases between. The CDR3 has 13 residues. The CDR3 sequence: CASSLSGEETQYF. As DNA, the CDR3 is TGTGCCAGCAGCTTGAGCGGAGAAGAGACCCAGTACTTC.

The rearrangement uses TRBV30 and TRBJ1-1, with D tentatively TRBD1 (5 bases). The CDR3 is made up of 15 amino acids. Germline assignment: CDR1 GTSNPN and CDR2 SVGIG (reference sequence). V dropped 5 bases and J dropped 0 bases, with 16 bases sitting between them. CDR3 DNA: TGTGCCTGGGCTCCAGGGATGGGGATGAACACTGAAGCTTTCTTT. Translated, it gives CAWAPGMGMNTEAFF.

The V and J genes are TRBV2 and TRBJ1-2, with D perhaps TRBD1 (6 bases). This CDR3 is built from 16 residues. V was cut by 3 bases and J by 4 bases, with 18 bases left in between. Germline CDR1 is SNHLY and CDR2 is FYNNEI. This CDR3 is CASSEGGGFGGYGYTF. In DNA, the CDR3 is TGTGCCAGCAGTGAGGGAGGGGGGTTCGGTGGCTATGGCTACACCTTC.

In this sample, this clone turned up a few times. The chain recombines TRBV19 with TRBJ2-3; TRBD2 might be the D (5 bases). This CDR3 contains 12 residues. Trimming stripped 3 bases from V and 7 bases from J, with 8 bases between. The V gene's germline CDR1 is LNHDA and CDR2 SQIVND (reference sequence). DNA for the CDR3: TGTGCCAGTAGTATCGAGGGCTATACGCAGTATTTT. Its translation is CASSIEGYTQYF.

The rearrangement links TRBV28 to TRBJ1-5; 10 nucleotides align to TRBD1. Germline values: CDR1 MDHEN, CDR2 SYDVKM. Trimming at V came to 6 bases and at J to 5 bases, leaving 4 bases not matched to a gene. The CDR3 is made up of 14 amino acids. The CDR3 DNA reads TGTGCCAGCAGCCGCGGACAGGGGGATCAGCCCCAGCATTTT. This translates into CASSRGQGDQPQHF.

Concerning this clone itself: This sample also contains other DNA sequences that code for the same CDR3. This chain connects TRBV2 to TRBJ1-2, with D possibly matching TRBD1 (5 bases). Trimming stripped 3 bases from V and 1 base from J, with 6 bases between. The length of the CDR3 is 13 residues. Germline V gives CDR1 SNHLY, CDR2 FYNNEI. This CDR3 is CASSDQGNYGYTF. For the CDR3, the DNA is TGTGCCAGCAGTGACCAGGGTAACTATGGCTACACCTTC.

This chain uses TRBV7-9 with TRBJ2-7; 12 bases match TRBD2. V dropped 1 base and J dropped 7; count of bases not matched to a gene: 11. The CDR3 covers 17 residues. CDR1 is SEHNR and CDR2 is FQNEAQ in the germline V gene (reference sequence). The CDR3 nucleotides read TGTGCCAGCAGCTTAGTCGCACTAGCGGGGGGATGGGGGGAGCAGTACTTC. This sequence encodes CASSLVALAGGWGEQYF.

This clone appeared a few times. This chain joins TRBV11-2 and TRBJ2-7, with 8 bases fitting TRBD2. This CDR3 is 18 amino acids long. Germline CDR1 reads SGHAT; CDR2 reads FQNNGV. J gave up 6 bases and V 5 bases, and 21 bases lay outside the gene matches. The CDR3 DNA reads TGTGCCAGCAGCCCCTTTCCTAGGAGAGCGGGAGTCGGACGCGAGCAGTACTTC. This gives the protein CASSPFPRRAGVGREQYF.

This clone was seen a single time. V usage is TRBV29-1 and J usage is TRBJ2-2, with D tentatively TRBD2 (5 bases). V was trimmed by 4 bases and J by 1 base, leaving 7 bases between them. Germline CDR1 SQVTM, CDR2 ANQGSEA. The CDR3 has 13 residues. The CDR3 is CSVVGVNTGELFF. DNA for the CDR3: TGCAGCGTTGTCGGGGTGAACACCGGGGAGCTGTTTTTT.